A selection of T cell receptor beta chains follows, all from one sample in a study of blood T cell repertoires in COVID-19. Produced via immunoSEQ multiplex PCR; TCRdb's table is partial and in-frame only. The sample lists fewer than 250,000 clones, around 82% occurring once. Sequences were obtained from PBMCs or T cells enriched from blood (not recorded which). The source of these receptors is a woman aged 40 to 49 with acute COVID-19. Each CDR3 is given with its conserved first and last residue. The order of the fields is D gene, J gene, V gene, CDR3 protein. The D gene is left open where the match is weak.

d_gene: TRBD1; j_gene: TRBJ1-2; v_gene: TRBV29-1; CDR3aa: CSVNRGPYGYTF
d_gene: .; j_gene: TRBJ1-1; v_gene: TRBV27; CDR3aa: CASSNWTTTNTEAFF
d_gene: .; j_gene: TRBJ1-1; v_gene: TRBV7-9; CDR3aa: CASSLRAGGNTEAFF
d_gene: .; j_gene: TRBJ2-1; v_gene: TRBV5-1; CDR3aa: CASSLGTANEQFF
d_gene: .; j_gene: TRBJ1-1; v_gene: TRBV5-4; CDR3aa: CASSPQTGAWGTEAFF
d_gene: .; j_gene: TRBJ2-5; v_gene: TRBV25-1; CDR3aa: CASRDYRQETQYF
d_gene: .; j_gene: TRBJ1-5; v_gene: TRBV7-2; CDR3aa: CASSPSGGRSNQPQHF
d_gene: TRBD2; j_gene: TRBJ2-1; v_gene: TRBV18; CDR3aa: CASSPLEAGGYNEQFF
d_gene: .; j_gene: TRBJ1-5; v_gene: TRBV18; CDR3aa: CASSPDYSNQPQHF
d_gene: .; j_gene: TRBJ1-4; v_gene: TRBV19; CDR3aa: CASSLGQTTNEKLFF
d_gene: TRBD2; j_gene: TRBJ2-7; v_gene: TRBV28; CDR3aa: CASSFPGLAGVYEQYF
d_gene: .; j_gene: TRBJ1-6; v_gene: TRBV9; CDR3aa: CASSSSTAFNSPLHF
d_gene: TRBD2; j_gene: TRBJ2-2; v_gene: TRBV29-1; CDR3aa: CSVWSGGEAGELFF
d_gene: TRBD1; j_gene: TRBJ1-4; v_gene: TRBV30; CDR3aa: CAWSTTGGFGKLFF
d_gene: .; j_gene: TRBJ2-7; v_gene: TRBV6-5; CDR3aa: CATRPGAYEQYF
d_gene: TRBD1; j_gene: TRBJ2-7; v_gene: TRBV10-1; CDR3aa: CASSESGQGSHEQYF
d_gene: TRBD1; j_gene: TRBJ1-2; v_gene: TRBV28; CDR3aa: CASRRQRGRDGYTF
d_gene: .; j_gene: TRBJ2-7; v_gene: TRBV19; CDR3aa: CASSNTPRAGEQYF
d_gene: .; j_gene: TRBJ1-1; v_gene: TRBV12-3/TRBV12-4; CDR3aa: CASSLAGNTEAFF
d_gene: .; j_gene: TRBJ1-2; v_gene: TRBV30; CDR3aa: CAWSTGNQVFGRYTF
d_gene: TRBD1; j_gene: TRBJ1-1; v_gene: TRBV28; CDR3aa: CASSVTQGVRTEAFF
d_gene: .; j_gene: TRBJ2-7; v_gene: TRBV5-6; CDR3aa: CASSLGGNYEQYF
d_gene: TRBD2; j_gene: TRBJ2-7; v_gene: TRBV5-6; CDR3aa: CASSLEGLAGTYEQYF
d_gene: TRBD2; j_gene: TRBJ2-3; v_gene: TRBV7-8; CDR3aa: CASSLERASGSLDTQYF
d_gene: TRBD1; j_gene: TRBJ2-3; v_gene: TRBV7-2; CDR3aa: CASSLGGQGSTDTQYF
d_gene: TRBD1; j_gene: TRBJ2-5; v_gene: TRBV5-4; CDR3aa: CASSYWTGPQETQYF
d_gene: .; j_gene: TRBJ1-2; v_gene: TRBV3-1/TRBV3-2; CDR3aa: CASSPRRQFYGYTF
d_gene: .; j_gene: TRBJ1-1; v_gene: TRBV12-3/TRBV12-4; CDR3aa: CASSLLGGTEAFF
d_gene: TRBD1; j_gene: TRBJ1-1; v_gene: TRBV7-8; CDR3aa: CASSLVGTGHTEAFF
d_gene: .; j_gene: TRBJ2-7; v_gene: TRBV6-1; CDR3aa: CASSEATGITYEQYF
d_gene: TRBD1; j_gene: TRBJ2-3; v_gene: TRBV30; CDR3aa: CAWSDTGVVTDTQYF
d_gene: TRBD1; j_gene: TRBJ2-2; v_gene: TRBV5-1; CDR3aa: CASSLMRQGAGELFF
d_gene: TRBD1; j_gene: TRBJ2-5; v_gene: TRBV29-1; CDR3aa: CSGQGEETQYF
d_gene: .; j_gene: TRBJ1-2; v_gene: TRBV12-3/TRBV12-4; CDR3aa: CASSLNRDGYTF
d_gene: .; j_gene: TRBJ1-3; v_gene: TRBV20-1; CDR3aa: CSASRPPGAGNTIYF
d_gene: .; j_gene: TRBJ1-2; v_gene: TRBV28; CDR3aa: CASSPWGERYGYTF
d_gene: TRBD1; j_gene: TRBJ2-2; v_gene: TRBV5-1; CDR3aa: CASRGRGQGGGELFF
d_gene: .; j_gene: TRBJ1-1; v_gene: TRBV25-1; CDR3aa: CASSSTGNTEAFF
d_gene: .; j_gene: TRBJ2-6; v_gene: TRBV19; CDR3aa: CASRWGDFLSGANVLTF
d_gene: .; j_gene: TRBJ1-6; v_gene: TRBV5-5; CDR3aa: CASSSSGQNSPLHF
d_gene: .; j_gene: TRBJ2-4; v_gene: TRBV2; CDR3aa: CASRATYRILAKNIQYF
d_gene: .; j_gene: TRBJ1-2; v_gene: TRBV24-1; CDR3aa: CATSDQREWGGYTF
d_gene: .; j_gene: TRBJ2-1; v_gene: TRBV30; CDR3aa: CAWSPSTGNEQFF
d_gene: .; j_gene: TRBJ2-3; v_gene: TRBV2; CDR3aa: CASKQESTDTQYF
d_gene: TRBD1; j_gene: TRBJ2-6; v_gene: TRBV11-2; CDR3aa: CASSLNRGHGANVLTF
d_gene: TRBD1; j_gene: TRBJ1-2; v_gene: TRBV25-1; CDR3aa: CASRAGGGNYGYTF
d_gene: .; j_gene: TRBJ1-3; v_gene: TRBV7-9; CDR3aa: CASSRGQSSGNTIYF
d_gene: .; j_gene: TRBJ1-4; v_gene: TRBV10-3; CDR3aa: CAISELGSATNEKLFF